A selection of T cell receptor beta chains follows, all from one sample in a study of blood T cell repertoires in COVID-19. TCRdb's copy holds only in-frame clones and misses some; the assay was immunoSEQ multiplex PCR. Of some 45,000 clones listed, 85% to 90% are singletons. The sequenced sample was peripheral blood. Receptors were obtained from a human donor in a cohort sampled during active COVID-19. The CDR3 runs from the conserved cysteine through the conserved F or W. D genes are given only for firm matches. The size entry is marked missing in some rows and otherwise reads once, few, many or a size class.

>TRBJ2-7|11|TRBV25-1|.|.
TGTGCCAGCGGGATGGGGGGCGAGCAGTACTTC
CASGMGGEQYF
>TRBJ2-5|14|TRBV7-2|.|.
TGTGCCAGCAGCTTAGGGCCGGGTGTGGAGACCCAGTACTTC
CASSLGPGVETQYF
>TRBJ2-7|13|TRBV3-1/TRBV3-2|.|.
TGTGCCAGCAGCCAAAGAGGGATCCACGAGCAGTACTTC
CASSQRGIHEQYF
>TRBJ2-3|15|TRBV5-1|once|.
TGCGCCAGCAGCTCAACGGGGGACCACACAGATACGCAGTATTTT
CASSSTGDHTDTQYF
>TRBJ2-7|16|TRBV5-6|once|TRBD1
TGTGCCAGCAGCAGGTATACCGGGACAGCTATCTACGAGCAGTACTTC
CASSRYTGTAIYEQYF
>TRBJ2-5|14|TRBV19|.|TRBD1
TGTGCCAGTAGTTCTAGGGGGCGCCAAGAGACCCAGTACTTC
CASSSRGRQETQYF
>TRBJ2-7|18|TRBV9|.|TRBD2
TGTGCCAGCAGCCTCGGTTTGGCTAGCGGGGAGATCTCCTACGAGCAGTACTTC
CASSLGLASGEISYEQYF
>TRBJ2-3|19|TRBV28|.|.
TGTGCCAGCAGTTCTCGTCTCTGGGAAGCGGGTTCCGGCAAGGATACGCAGTATTTT
CASSSRLWEAGSGKDTQYF
>TRBJ2-7|16|TRBV7-9|.|.
TGTGCCAGCAGCTTAGAAGTGGCAGGGCCACCCTACGAGCAGTACTTC
CASSLEVAGPPYEQYF
>TRBJ2-7|16|TRBV7-9|.|TRBD1
TGTGCCAGCACTCCAGGACAGGATGGGCCGCATTTGGAGCAGTACTTC
CASTPGQDGPHLEQYF
>TRBJ1-2|11|TRBV2|.|.
TGTGCAACGTTGGGGCTCTATGGCTACACCTTC
CATLGLYGYTF
>TRBJ1-3|15|TRBV11-2|.|TRBD1
TGTGCCAGCCGCGGACAGGGGGTGCCTGGAAACACCATATATTTT
CASRGQGVPGNTIYF
>TRBJ1-6|15|TRBV7-9|.|TRBD1
TGTGCCAGCAGCTTCGGACAGGGTAATAATTCACCCCTCCACTTT
CASSFGQGNNSPLHF
>TRBJ2-7|18|TRBV4-2|.|TRBD1
TGTGCCAGCAGCCAAGCTTCTCCGGGACAGGGGGTTTCCTACGAGCAGTACTTC
CASSQASPGQGVSYEQYF
>TRBJ2-7|19|TRBV7-9|medium-sized|TRBD2
TGTGCCAGCAGCCGAAGACTAGCGGGGGATCCCGTCAGTGCACACGAGCAGTACTTC
CASSRRLAGDPVSAHEQYF
>TRBJ2-3|16|TRBV6-2/TRBV6-3|.|TRBD2
TGTGCCAGCAGTTCGACTAGCGGGGGGGCTAGGGATACGCAGTATTTT
CASSSTSGGARDTQYF
>TRBJ2-5|12|TRBV2|.|TRBD2
TGTGCCAGCAGGCGGGAGCGGGAGACCCAGTACTTC
CASRRERETQYF
>TRBJ2-5|15|TRBV7-9|.|TRBD2
TGTGCCAGCAGCCACGGGAGGGGCAGGGAAGAGACCCAGTACTTC
CASSHGRGREETQYF
>TRBJ2-7|12|TRBV2|.|.
TGTGCCTTGGCGCGGACTATCTGGGAGCAGTACTTC
CALARTIWEQYF
>TRBJ1-5|16|TRBV3-1/TRBV3-2|.|.
TGTGCCAGCAGCCAAGAAGGTGCCGGGAGTAGCCGGCCCCAGCATTTT
CASSQEGAGSSRPQHF
>TRBJ1-1|14|TRBV3-1/TRBV3-2|.|.
TGTGCCAGCAGCCAAGAGGTGAGCAACACTGAAGCTTTCTTT
CASSQEVSNTEAFF
>TRBJ2-5|14|TRBV19|once|TRBD2
TGTGCCAGTAGTAAAGCGGGGGTGAAGGGGACCCAGTACTTC
CASSKAGVKGTQYF
>TRBJ2-5|15|TRBV5-5|medium-sized|.
TGTGCCAGCAGCTCCCTCTGGGACTCCCAAGAGACCCAGTACTTC
CASSSLWDSQETQYF
>TRBJ2-7|15|TRBV4-3|.|TRBD1
TGCGCCAGCAGCCAGGGGACAGCCAGCTCCTACGAGCAGTACTTC
CASSQGTASSYEQYF